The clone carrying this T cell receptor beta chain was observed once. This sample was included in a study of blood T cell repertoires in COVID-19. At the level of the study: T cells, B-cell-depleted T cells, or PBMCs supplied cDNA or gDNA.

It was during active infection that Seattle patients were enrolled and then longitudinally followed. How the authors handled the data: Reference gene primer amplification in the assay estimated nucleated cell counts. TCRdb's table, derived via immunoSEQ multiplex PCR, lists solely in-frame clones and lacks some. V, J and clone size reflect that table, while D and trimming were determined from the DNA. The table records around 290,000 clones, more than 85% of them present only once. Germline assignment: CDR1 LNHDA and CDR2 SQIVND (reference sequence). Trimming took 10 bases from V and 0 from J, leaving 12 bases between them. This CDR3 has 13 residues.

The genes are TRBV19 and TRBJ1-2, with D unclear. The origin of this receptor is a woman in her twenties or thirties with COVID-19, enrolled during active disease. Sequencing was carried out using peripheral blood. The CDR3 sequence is CATTGRANYGYTF. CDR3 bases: TGTGCCACTACCGGGAGGGCTAACTATGGCTACACCTTC.